The rows below give T cell receptor beta chains drawn from one sample of a study of spatial heterogeneity in lung cancer. Using its own MiXCR run on the 5' RACE reads, TCRdb lists one record per CDR3 protein. The repertoire holds thousands of distinct CDR3 sequences, more than 2.5% seen once, with around 11% in the top ten. Sequencing used lung tumor tissue, obtained at surgery. These receptors were collected from a female donor with early-stage non-small cell lung cancer. The CDR3 runs from the conserved cysteine through the conserved F or W. Each record gives: J gene, V gene, D gene, CDR3 length, clone size, CDR3 protein, CDR3 DNA. D genes are given only for firm matches. Sizes are listed as once, few, many, or a class for an expanded clone.

TRBJ1-2	TRBV7-9	TRBD1	16	medium-sized	CASSLVAHRGNYGYTF	TGTGCCAGCAGCTTAGTAGCCCACAGGGGGAACTATGGCTACACCTTC
TRBJ2-5	TRBV12-3/TRBV12-4	-	11	medium-sized	CASSFSQVPFF	TGTGCCAGCAGTTTCAGTCAGGTTCCCTTCTTC
TRBJ2-5	TRBV5-4	TRBD2	14	medium-sized	CASSLGGGVETQYF	TGTGCCAGCAGCTTGGGGGGAGGGGTCGAGACCCAGTACTTC
TRBJ2-2	TRBV7-2	-	16	medium-sized	CASSLGLPLNTGELFF	TGTGCCAGCAGCCTAGGACTGCCACTGAACACCGGGGAGCTGTTTTTT
TRBJ2-7	TRBV18	-	16	large	CASSPPSVRGLSEQYF	TGTGCCAGCTCACCACCGTCAGTTCGAGGGTTAAGCGAGCAGTACTTC
TRBJ1-2	TRBV7-8	-	16	few	CASSPQLGVPGYGYTF	TGTGCCAGCAGCCCACAACTTGGGGTACCTGGCTATGGCTACACCTTC
TRBJ2-5	TRBV9	TRBD1	14	medium-sized	CASSAWDRGETQYF	TGTGCCAGCAGCGCATGGGACAGGGGAGAGACCCAGTACTTC
TRBJ1-5	TRBV20-1	TRBD1	17	medium-sized	CSARDLRGQKIPKPQHF	TGCAGTGCTAGAGATCTAAGGGGACAGAAAATTCCAAAGCCCCAGCATTTT
TRBJ2-5	TRBV29-1	-	10	large	CSVEDVTQYF	TGCAGCGTTGAAGATGTGACCCAGTACTTC
TRBJ1-4	TRBV27	-	14	few	CASSWQGTNEKLFF	TGTGCCAGCAGTTGGCAGGGGACTAATGAAAAACTGTTTTTT
TRBJ1-1	TRBV3-1	-	13	large	CASSPVGFTEAFF	TGTGCCAGCAGCCCCGTGGGCTTCACTGAAGCTTTCTTT
TRBJ1-1	TRBV5-8	TRBD1	15	many	CASSLGQGGSDEAFF	TGTGCCAGCAGCCTTGGACAGGGCGGGTCTGATGAAGCTTTCTTT
TRBJ2-3	TRBV30	TRBD1	14	many	CACGRGPVGDTQYF	TGTGCCTGCGGCAGGGGGCCCGTTGGAGATACGCAGTATTTT
TRBJ1-1	TRBV9	-	16	many	CASSVAAVQGKTEAFF	TGTGCCAGCAGCGTAGCCGCAGTACAGGGTAAGACTGAAGCTTTCTTT